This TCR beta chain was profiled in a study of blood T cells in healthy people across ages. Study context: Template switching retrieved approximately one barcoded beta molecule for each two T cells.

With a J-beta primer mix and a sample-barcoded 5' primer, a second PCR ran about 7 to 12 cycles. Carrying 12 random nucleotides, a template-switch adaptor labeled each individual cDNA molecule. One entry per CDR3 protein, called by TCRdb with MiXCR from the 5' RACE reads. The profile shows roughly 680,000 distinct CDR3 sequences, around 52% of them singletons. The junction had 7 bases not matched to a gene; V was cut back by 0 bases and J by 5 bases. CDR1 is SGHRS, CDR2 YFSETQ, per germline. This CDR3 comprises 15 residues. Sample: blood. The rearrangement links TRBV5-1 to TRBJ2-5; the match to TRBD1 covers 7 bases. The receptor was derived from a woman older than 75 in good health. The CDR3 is CASSLEQGVVETQYF. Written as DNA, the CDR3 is TGCGCCAGCAGCTTGGAGCAGGGGGTCGTCGAGACCCAGTACTTC. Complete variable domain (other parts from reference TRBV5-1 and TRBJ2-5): KAGVTQTPRYLIKTRGQQVTLSCSPISGHRSVSWYQQTPGQGLQFLFEYFSETQRNKGNFPGRFSGRQFSNSRSEMNVSTLELGDSALYLCASSLEQGVVETQYFGPGTRLLVL.